These 2 T cell receptor beta chains originate from one sample sequenced in a study of glioma-infiltrating T cells. Amplification of TCR alpha and beta CDR3 regions from RNA used iRepertoire nested multiplex PCR. TCRdb independently ran MiXCR on the multiplex PCR reads; one entry per CDR3 protein. The sample has 100,000 to 150,000 distinct CDR3 sequences, 24% seen once. Specimen: glioma tissue, nonneoplastic brain tissue, or PBMCs (not recorded which). These receptors all come from a human donor with low-grade glioma or glioblastoma, undergoing nonglioma brain surgery, or in good health (not recorded which).

V usage is TRBV4-2 and J usage is TRBJ2-3, with D possibly called TRBD1 or TRBD2 (5 bases each). The CDR3 is made up of 17 amino acids. V was shortened by 3 bases and J by 6 bases, with 22 bases between the two germline ends. From germline, CDR1 is LGHNA and CDR2 YNFKEQ. CDR3 loop: CASSQPPGRRHQDTQYF. The CDR3 nucleotides are TGTGCCAGCAGCCAGCCACCGGGACGGAGGCATCAGGATACGCAGTATTTT.

This clonotype was counted a few times. The chain joins TRBV11-3 to TRBJ1-1; a weak D match, TRBD1 (5 bases). Looked up from germline, CDR1 is SGHNT and CDR2 is YENEEA. This CDR3 comprises 14 residues. V shed 5 bases and J shed 0 bases, with 10 bases lying between them. The CDR3 reads CASSRQHMNTEAFF. The CDR3 bases are TGTGCCAGCAGCCGACAGCACATGAACACTGAAGCTTTCTTT.